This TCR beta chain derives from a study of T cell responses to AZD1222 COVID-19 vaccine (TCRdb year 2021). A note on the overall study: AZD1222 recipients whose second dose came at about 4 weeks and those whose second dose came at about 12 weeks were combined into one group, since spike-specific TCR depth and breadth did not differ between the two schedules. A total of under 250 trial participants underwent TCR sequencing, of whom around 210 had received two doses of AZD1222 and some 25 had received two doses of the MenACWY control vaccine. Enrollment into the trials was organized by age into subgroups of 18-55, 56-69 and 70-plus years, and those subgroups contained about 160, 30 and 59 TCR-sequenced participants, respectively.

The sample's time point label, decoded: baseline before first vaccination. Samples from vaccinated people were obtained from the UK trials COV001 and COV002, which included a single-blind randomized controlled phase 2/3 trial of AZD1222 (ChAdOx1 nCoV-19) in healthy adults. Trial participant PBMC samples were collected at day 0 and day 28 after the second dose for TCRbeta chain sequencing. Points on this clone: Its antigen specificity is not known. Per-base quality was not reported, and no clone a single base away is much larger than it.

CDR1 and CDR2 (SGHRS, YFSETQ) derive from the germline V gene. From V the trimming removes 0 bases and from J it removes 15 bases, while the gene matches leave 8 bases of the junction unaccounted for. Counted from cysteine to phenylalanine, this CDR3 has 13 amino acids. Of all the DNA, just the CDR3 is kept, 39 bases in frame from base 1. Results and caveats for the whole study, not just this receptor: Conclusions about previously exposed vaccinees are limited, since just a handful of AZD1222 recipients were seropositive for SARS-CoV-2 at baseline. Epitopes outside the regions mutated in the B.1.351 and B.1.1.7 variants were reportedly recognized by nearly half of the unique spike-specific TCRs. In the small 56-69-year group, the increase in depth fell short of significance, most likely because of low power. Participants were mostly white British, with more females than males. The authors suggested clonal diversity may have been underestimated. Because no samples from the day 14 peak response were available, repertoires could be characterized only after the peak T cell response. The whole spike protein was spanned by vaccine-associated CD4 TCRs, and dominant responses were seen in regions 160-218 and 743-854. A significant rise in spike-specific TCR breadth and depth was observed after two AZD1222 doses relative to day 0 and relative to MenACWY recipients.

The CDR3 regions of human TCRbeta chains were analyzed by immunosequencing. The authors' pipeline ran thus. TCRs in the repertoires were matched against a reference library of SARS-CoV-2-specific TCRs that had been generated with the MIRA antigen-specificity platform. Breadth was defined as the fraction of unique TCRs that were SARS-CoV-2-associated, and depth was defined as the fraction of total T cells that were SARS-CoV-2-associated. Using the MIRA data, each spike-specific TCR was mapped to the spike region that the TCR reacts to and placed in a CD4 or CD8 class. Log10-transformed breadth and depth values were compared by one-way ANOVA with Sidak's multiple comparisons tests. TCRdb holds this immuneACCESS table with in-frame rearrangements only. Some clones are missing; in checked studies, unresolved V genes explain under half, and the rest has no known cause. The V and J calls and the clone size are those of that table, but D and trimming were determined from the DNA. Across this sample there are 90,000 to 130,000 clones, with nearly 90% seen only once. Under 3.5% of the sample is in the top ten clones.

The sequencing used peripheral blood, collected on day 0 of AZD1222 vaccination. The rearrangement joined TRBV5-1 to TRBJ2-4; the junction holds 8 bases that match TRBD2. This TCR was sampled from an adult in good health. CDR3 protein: CASSLAVGRGLYF. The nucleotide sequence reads TGCGCCAGCAGCTTGGCGGTCGGGAGGGGTCTGTACTTC.